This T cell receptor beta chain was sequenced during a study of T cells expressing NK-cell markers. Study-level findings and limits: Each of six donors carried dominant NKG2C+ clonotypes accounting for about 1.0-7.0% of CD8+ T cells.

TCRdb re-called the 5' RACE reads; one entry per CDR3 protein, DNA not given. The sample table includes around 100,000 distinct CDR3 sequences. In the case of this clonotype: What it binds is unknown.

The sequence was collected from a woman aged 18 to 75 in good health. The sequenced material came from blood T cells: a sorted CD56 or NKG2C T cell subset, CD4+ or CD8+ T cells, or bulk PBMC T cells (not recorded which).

The CDR3: CASSPQASGGNEQFF. V is TRBV7-9 and J is TRBJ2-1; TCRdb proposes TRBD2, but this gene call is untestable without DNA. The length of the CDR3 is 15 residues. Germline CDR1 reads SEHNR; CDR2 reads FQNEAQ (reference sequence).